This paragraph covers one T cell receptor beta chain sequence. This sample was taken from a study of blood T cell repertoires in COVID-19. On the study more broadly: The analysed material was cDNA or gDNA that came from T cells, B-cell-depleted T cells, or PBMCs.

As processed by the authors: Reference gene primer amplification in the assay estimated nucleated cell counts. Sequencing used immunoSEQ multiplex PCR; TCRdb keeps in-frame clones, though not all of them. V and J calls and clone size come straight from that table; D and trimming were deduced from the DNA. The sample has nearly 95,000 clones; roughly 70% are singletons. The material sequenced was peripheral blood. This TCR was sampled from an older man with COVID-19, enrolled during active disease.

CDR3 loop: CAISPGQGGLGTEAFF. The CDR3 DNA reads as TGTGCCATCAGTCCGGGACAGGGGGGCCTCGGCACTGAAGCTTTCTTT. The J gene is TRBJ1-1, the V gene TRBV10-3; TRBD1 matches at 11 bases. With 5 bases clipped from V and 4 bases from J, the junction kept 9 bases outside the gene matches. The CDR3 loop spans 16 amino acids. CDR1 is ENHRY and CDR2 is SYGVKD in the germline V gene.